These 3 T cell receptor beta chains were all obtained from the same sample, sequenced in a study of response to subunit inactivated influenza vaccine. TCRdb re-called the RT-PCR reads through MiXCR, storing one row per CDR3 protein. The sample contains 700,000 to 800,000 distinct CDR3 sequences, around 18% of which appear only once. The input for sequencing was PBMCs from blood, taken approximately 5 days after vaccination. These receptors were taken from a man aged 50-59 years who received an inactivated influenza vaccine.

This chain links TRBV5-7 with TRBJ2-5; 8 bases map to TRBD1. TRBV5-7 is filed as an ORF, its function uncertain. The CDR3 covers 16 residues. Losses at the gene ends were 3 bases for V and 3 bases for J; bases not matched to a gene: 10. Here the CDR3 reads CASSSTTGTGEETQYF. The CDR3, as DNA: TGTGCCAGCAGCTCTACTACTGGGACAGGAGAAGAGACCCAGTACTTC.

The gene calls are TRBV12-3 or TRBV12-4 and TRBJ2-2; 7 bases map to TRBD2. The V and J ends lost 4 bases and 7 bases, in that order; junction bases with no gene match: 15. The CDR3 consists of 17 residues. As DNA, the CDR3 is TGTGCCAGCAGTTCCCTTAATCCCCCGGGGGAGGGCGGGGAGCTGTTTTTT. Its translation is CASSSLNPPGEGGELFF.

A few counts support this clonotype. The chain has TRBV20-1 and TRBJ2-1; 9 nucleotides align to TRBD2. Trimming removed 6 bases from V and 1 base from J; junction bases left unmatched: 10. The length of the CDR3 is 16 residues. Germline V CDR1 and CDR2: DFQATT, SNEGSKA (reference sequence). CDR3 loop: CSAPPARGGSYNEQFF. The CDR3 DNA reads as TGCAGTGCCCCCCCCGCGCGGGGGGGATCCTACAATGAGCAGTTCTTC.